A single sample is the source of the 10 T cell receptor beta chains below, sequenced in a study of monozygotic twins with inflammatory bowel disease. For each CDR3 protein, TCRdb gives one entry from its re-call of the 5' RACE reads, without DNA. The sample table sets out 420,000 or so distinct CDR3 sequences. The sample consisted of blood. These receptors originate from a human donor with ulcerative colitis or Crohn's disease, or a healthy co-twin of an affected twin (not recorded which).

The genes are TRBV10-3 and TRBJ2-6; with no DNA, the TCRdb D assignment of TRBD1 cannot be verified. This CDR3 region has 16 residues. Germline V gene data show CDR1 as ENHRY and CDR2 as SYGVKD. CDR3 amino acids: CAIQPRVGSGANVLTF.

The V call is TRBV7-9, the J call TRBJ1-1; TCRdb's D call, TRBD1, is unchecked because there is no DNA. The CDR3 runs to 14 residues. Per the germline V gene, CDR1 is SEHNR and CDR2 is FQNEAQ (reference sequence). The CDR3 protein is CASRVGTALTEAFF. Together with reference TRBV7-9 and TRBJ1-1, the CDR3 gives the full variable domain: DTGVSQNPRHKITKRGQNVTFRCDPISEHNRLYWYRQTLGQGPEFLTYFQNEAQLEKSRLLSDRFSAERPKGSFSTLEIQRTEQGDSAMYLCASRVGTALTEAFFGQGTRLTVV.

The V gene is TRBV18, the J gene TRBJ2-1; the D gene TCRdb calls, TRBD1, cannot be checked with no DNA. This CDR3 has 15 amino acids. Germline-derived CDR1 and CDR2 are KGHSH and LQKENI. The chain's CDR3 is CASSPAGHAYNEQFF.

CDR3 amino acids: CASSRAGDTQYF. The V gene is TRBV6-5, the J gene TRBJ2-3; TCRdb selects TRBD2, and the lack of DNA leaves this call unchecked. Germline V gene sequence: CDR1 MNHEY, CDR2 SVGAGI. The CDR3 covers 12 residues.

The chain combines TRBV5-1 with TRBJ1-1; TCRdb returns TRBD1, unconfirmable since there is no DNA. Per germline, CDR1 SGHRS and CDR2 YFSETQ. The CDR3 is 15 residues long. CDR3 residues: CASSLGGGGGTEAFF. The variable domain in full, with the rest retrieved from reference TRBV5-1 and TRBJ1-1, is KAGVTQTPRYLIKTRGQQVTLSCSPISGHRSVSWYQQTPGQGLQFLFEYFSETQRNKGNFPGRFSGRQFSNSRSEMNVSTLELGDSALYLCASSLGGGGGTEAFFGQGTRLTVV.

CDR3: CASSFGDDSPLHF. The chain recombines TRBV5-1 with TRBJ1-6. CDR1 is SGHRS and CDR2 is YFSETQ in the germline V gene. The CDR3 is 13 residues long. The entire variable domain, with the rest obtained from reference TRBV5-1 and TRBJ1-6, is as follows: KAGVTQTPRYLIKTRGQQVTLSCSPISGHRSVSWYQQTPGQGLQFLFEYFSETQRNKGNFPGRFSGRQFSNSRSEMNVSTLELGDSALYLCASSFGDDSPLHFGNGTRLTVT.

CDR3 protein: CASSPIRGGITHEQYF. The V and J genes are TRBV11-2 and TRBJ2-7; the D call of TRBD2 rests on TCRdb alone, since no DNA is present to check it. The CDR3 spans 16 residues. Germline lookup yields CDR1 SGHAT and CDR2 FQNNGV.

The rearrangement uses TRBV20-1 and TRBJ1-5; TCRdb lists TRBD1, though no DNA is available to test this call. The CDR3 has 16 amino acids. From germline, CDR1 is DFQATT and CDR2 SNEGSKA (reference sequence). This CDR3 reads CSALAVGTVGLKPQHF.

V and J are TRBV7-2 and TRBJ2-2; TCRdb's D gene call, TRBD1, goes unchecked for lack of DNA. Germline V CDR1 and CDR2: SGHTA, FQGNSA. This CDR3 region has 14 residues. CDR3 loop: CASSPDRLNGELFF.

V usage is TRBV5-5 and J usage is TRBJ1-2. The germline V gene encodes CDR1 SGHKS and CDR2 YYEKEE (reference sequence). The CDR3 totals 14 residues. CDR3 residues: CASEPAVTTYGYTF.